These 18 T cell receptor beta chains were all obtained from the same sample, sequenced in a study of early T cells in non-severe SARS-CoV-2 infection. TCRdb called the 5' RACE reads again in MiXCR, with one record for every CDR3 protein. This repertoire shows approximately 97,000 distinct CDR3 sequences, 9.5% to 12% found once; its top ten account for around 4.3%. The sample in question was whole blood, obtained at baseline. These receptors all come from an adult who was a healthcare worker with PCR-confirmed SARS-CoV-2 infection or an uninfected control (not recorded which).

This clonotype has just a few counts. The rearrangement joins TRBV10-3 to TRBJ2-3; TRBD2 matches at 8 bases. Per the germline V gene, CDR1 is ENHRY and CDR2 is SYGVKD. This CDR3 is built from 17 residues. Trimming cost V 2 bases and J 3 bases; bases outside gene matches: 10. The CDR3 DNA sequence: TGTGCCATCAGTGAGCCGATAACGGGGGGGCTTACAGATACGCAGTATTTT. It translates to CAISEPITGGLTDTQYF.

There are a few counts of this clonotype. CDR3 sequence: CSVEVGGNQPQHF. In nucleotides, the CDR3 is TGCAGCGTTGAAGTCGGGGGAAATCAGCCCCAGCATTTT. The J gene is TRBJ1-5, the V gene TRBV29-1; perhaps TRBD1 as D (5 bases). This CDR3 has 13 residues. V shed 1 base and J shed 4 bases, with 8 bases lying between them. In germline, CDR1 is SQVTM, CDR2 ANQGSEA. The variable domain in full, with the rest retrieved from reference TRBV29-1 and TRBJ1-5, is SAVISQKPSRDICQRGTSLTIQCQVDSQVTMMFWYRQQPGQSLTLIATANQGSEATYESGFVIDKFPISRPNLTFSTLTVSNMSPEDSSIYLCSVEVGGNQPQHFGDGTRLSIL.

The J gene is TRBJ2-3, the V gene TRBV15; D perhaps matches TRBD2 (5 bases). Looked up from germline, CDR1 is LNHNV and CDR2 is YYDKDF (reference sequence). The CDR3 totals 14 residues. Trimming stripped 8 bases from V and 0 bases from J, with 12 bases between. The CDR3 nucleotides are TGTGCCACCGGCGTCCCGGGGAGCACAGATACGCAGTATTTT. This translates into CATGVPGSTDTQYF.

In its sample, this clonotype was seen many times. The chain employs TRBV4-1 and TRBJ1-2; possibly TRBD1 for D (5 bases). V shed 0 bases and J shed 8 bases, with 19 bases lying between them. This CDR3 has 16 residues. Per germline, CDR1 MGHRA and CDR2 YSYEKL. The CDR3 here is CASSQEGAAPLGGYTF. In nucleotides, the CDR3 is TGCGCCAGCAGCCAAGAAGGGGCGGCTCCCCTGGGCGGCTACACCTTC.

At least ten counts were recorded for this clonotype. The DNA for the CDR3 is TGCAGTGCCCGCCGTGCTACAGGGAACACTGAAGCTTTCTTT. Translated, it gives CSARRATGNTEAFF. This chain joins TRBV20-1 and TRBJ1-1; D may be TRBD1 (5 bases). The V end was cut by 6 bases, the J end by 1 base, with 15 bases between. The CDR3 consists of 14 residues. Per germline, CDR1 DFQATT and CDR2 SNEGSKA (reference sequence).

V and J are TRBV18 and TRBJ2-3; D might be TRBD1 (7 bases). The V end lost 3 bases, the J end lost 1 base, and 11 bases lay between the germline ends. There are 15 residues in the CDR3. CDR1 and CDR2 (germline): KGHSH, LQKENI. The CDR3 bases are TGTGCCAGCTCACCCGGGGGACAGCGCACAGATACGCAGTATTTT. Translating gives CASSPGGQRTDTQYF.

This clonotype was recorded many times. The rearrangement joins TRBV7-8 to TRBJ2-3, with 9 bases fitting TRBD2. The junction had 8 bases not matched to a gene; V was cut back by 4 bases and J by 0 bases. The CDR3 loop spans 17 amino acids. CDR1 and CDR2 from the germline V gene are SGHVS and FQNEAQ. Written as DNA, the CDR3 is TGTGCCAGCAGCTCCCCAAGCGGGGGGCCTAGCACAGATACGCAGTATTTT. This encodes CASSSPSGGPSTDTQYF.

This clonotype has just a few counts. J is TRBJ2-3 and V is TRBV24-1; possibly TRBD1 or TRBD2 for D (5 bases each). CDR1 and CDR2 from the germline V gene are KGHDR and SFDVKD. V gave up 3 bases and J gave up 2 bases, with 14 bases separating them. The CDR3 contains 16 residues. CDR3 coding DNA: TGTGCCACCAGTGATGTAGGGACGGATCACACAGATACGCAGTATTTT. The encoded protein is CATSDVGTDHTDTQYF.

This clonotype was counted at least ten times. This chain connects TRBV27 to TRBJ2-1; 9 nucleotides match TRBD2. J gave up 4 bases and V 7 bases, and 5 bases lay outside the gene matches. CDR1 MNHEY and CDR2 SMNVEV come from the germline V gene (reference sequence). The CDR3 contains 14 residues. The CDR3 coding sequence is TGTGCCAGCAACCTAGCGGGAACATACAATGAGCAGTTCTTC. This sequence encodes CASNLAGTYNEQFF.

At least ten counts were recorded for this clonotype. This chain connects TRBV7-6 to TRBJ2-1; 10 nucleotides agree with TRBD2. J gave up 0 bases and V 5 bases, and 13 bases lay outside the gene matches. CDR3 length: 19 residues. Germline CDR1 SGHVS, CDR2 FNYEAQ. CDR3 residues: CASSRRTSGHASSYNEQFF. DNA of the CDR3: TGTGCCAGCAGCCGAAGGACTAGCGGCCATGCGAGCTCCTACAATGAGCAGTTCTTC.

The gene calls are TRBV6-5 and TRBJ1-2; 9 bases map to TRBD1. The V gene's germline CDR1 is MNHEY and CDR2 SVGAGI. V lost 6 bases and J lost 4; bases outside the gene matches: 9. This CDR3 contains 15 residues. The CDR3 sequence: CASSDRDRDPYGYTF. CDR3 nucleotides: TGTGCCAGCAGCGACCGGGACAGGGATCCCTATGGCTACACCTTC.

This clonotype came up many times. This chain connects TRBV27 to TRBJ2-4, with D maybe TRBD1 (6 bases). CDR3 length: 15 residues. Germline V gene data show CDR1 as MNHEY and CDR2 as SMNVEV (reference sequence). Trimming stripped 4 bases from V and 7 bases from J, with 17 bases between. The CDR3 DNA reads as TGTGCCAGCAGTTCTTTACAGGGAAGTGGGAACATTCAGTACTTC. Amino acid sequence: CASSSLQGSGNIQYF.

The chain recombines TRBV24-1 with TRBJ2-5; D ambiguous. Trimming took 4 bases from V and 4 from J, leaving 9 bases between them. The CDR3 extends over 13 amino acids. The germline V gene has CDR1 KGHDR and CDR2 SFDVKD. CDR3 protein: CATSDSNLETQYF. The CDR3 DNA reads as TGTGCCACCAGTGACAGTAACCTAGAGACCCAGTACTTC.

There are a few counts of this clonotype. This rearrangement joins TRBV6-1 to TRBJ2-1; 8 bases agree with TRBD2. Trimming at V came to 10 bases and at J to 8 bases, leaving 16 bases not matched to a gene. This CDR3 comprises 15 residues. Germline assignment: CDR1 MNHNS and CDR2 SASEGT. CDR3 in amino acids: CAIGRGRGGGDEQFF. CDR3 DNA: TGTGCCATCGGGAGAGGACGGGGGGGCGGCGATGAGCAGTTCTTC.

This clonotype was seen at least ten times. The chain uses TRBV2 and TRBJ2-1; D uncertain. The CDR3 is made up of 12 amino acids. Deletions cut 7 bases from V and 7 bases from J, with 11 bases between. CDR1 is SNHLY, CDR2 FYNNEI, per germline. DNA for the CDR3: TGTGCCAGCACATTAATCCGGAATGAGCAGTTCTTC. It translates to CASTLIRNEQFF.

This sequence joins TRBV12-3 or TRBV12-4 and TRBJ2-1, with D perhaps assigned TRBD1 or TRBD2 (5 bases each). The CDR3 has 16 amino acids. V was cut by 3 bases and J by 4 bases, with 16 bases left in between. The chain's CDR3 is CASSLRGRWGYNEQFF. In DNA form, the CDR3 reads TGTGCCAGCAGTTTGAGGGGCCGCTGGGGTTACAATGAGCAGTTCTTC.

This clonotype has ten or more counts. This rearrangement joins TRBV29-1 to TRBJ1-5; D gene ambiguous. This CDR3 is built from 13 residues. Trimming cost V 4 bases and J 5 bases, with 12 bases left between them. Germline-derived CDR1 and CDR2 are SQVTM and ANQGSEA. CDR3 sequence reads: CSVVIRADQPQHF. CDR3 nucleotides: TGCAGCGTTGTGATTAGGGCAGATCAGCCCCAGCATTTT.

V is TRBV11-3 and J is TRBJ2-1; perhaps TRBD2 as D (5 bases). Germline V lookup: CDR1 SGHNT, CDR2 YENEEA. The CDR3 runs to 18 residues. V was trimmed by 4 bases and J by 0 bases, leaving 19 bases between them. CDR3 loop: CASSSRRTSASSYNEQFF. DNA of the CDR3: TGTGCCAGCAGCTCCCGGAGGACCAGCGCCAGCTCCTACAATGAGCAGTTCTTC.